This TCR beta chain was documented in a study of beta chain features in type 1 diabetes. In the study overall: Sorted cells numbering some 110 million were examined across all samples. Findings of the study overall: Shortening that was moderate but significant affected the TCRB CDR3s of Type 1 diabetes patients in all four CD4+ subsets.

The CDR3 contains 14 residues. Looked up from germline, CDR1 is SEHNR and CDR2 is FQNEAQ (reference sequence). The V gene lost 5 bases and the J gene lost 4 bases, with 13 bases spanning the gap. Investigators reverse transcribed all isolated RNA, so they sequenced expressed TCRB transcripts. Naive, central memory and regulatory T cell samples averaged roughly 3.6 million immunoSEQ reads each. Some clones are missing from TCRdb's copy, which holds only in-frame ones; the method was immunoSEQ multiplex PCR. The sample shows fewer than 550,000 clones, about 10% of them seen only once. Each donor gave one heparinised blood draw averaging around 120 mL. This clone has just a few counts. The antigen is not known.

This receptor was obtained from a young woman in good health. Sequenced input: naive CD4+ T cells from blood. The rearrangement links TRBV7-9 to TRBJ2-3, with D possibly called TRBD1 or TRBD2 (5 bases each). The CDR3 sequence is CASSHPGAADTQYF. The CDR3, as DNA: TGTGCCAGCAGCCACCCCGGGGCGGCAGATACGCAGTATTTT.